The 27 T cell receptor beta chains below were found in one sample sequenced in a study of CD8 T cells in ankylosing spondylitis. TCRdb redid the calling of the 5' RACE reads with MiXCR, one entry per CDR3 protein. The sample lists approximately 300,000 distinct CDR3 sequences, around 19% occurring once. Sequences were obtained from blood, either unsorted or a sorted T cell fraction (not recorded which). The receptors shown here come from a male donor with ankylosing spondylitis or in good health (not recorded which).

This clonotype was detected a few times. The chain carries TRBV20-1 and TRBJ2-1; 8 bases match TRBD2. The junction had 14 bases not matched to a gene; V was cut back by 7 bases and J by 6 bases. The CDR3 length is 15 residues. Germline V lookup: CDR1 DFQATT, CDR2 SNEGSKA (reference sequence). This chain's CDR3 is CSVSPGAGEGNEQFF. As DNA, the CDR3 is TGCAGTGTCTCCCCCGGAGCGGGAGAAGGCAATGAGCAGTTCTTC.

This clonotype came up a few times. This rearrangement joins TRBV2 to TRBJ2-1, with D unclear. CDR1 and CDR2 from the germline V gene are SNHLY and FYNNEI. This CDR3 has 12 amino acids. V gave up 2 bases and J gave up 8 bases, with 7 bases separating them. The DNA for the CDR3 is TGTGCCAGCAGTGAAATGGGCTATGAGCAGTTCTTC. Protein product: CASSEMGYEQFF.

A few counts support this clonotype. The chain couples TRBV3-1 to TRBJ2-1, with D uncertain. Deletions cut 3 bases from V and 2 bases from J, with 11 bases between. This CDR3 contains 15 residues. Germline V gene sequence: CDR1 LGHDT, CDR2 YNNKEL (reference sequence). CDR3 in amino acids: CASSHRVAPYNEQFF. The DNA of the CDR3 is TGTGCCAGCAGCCATCGGGTAGCCCCCTACAATGAGCAGTTCTTC.

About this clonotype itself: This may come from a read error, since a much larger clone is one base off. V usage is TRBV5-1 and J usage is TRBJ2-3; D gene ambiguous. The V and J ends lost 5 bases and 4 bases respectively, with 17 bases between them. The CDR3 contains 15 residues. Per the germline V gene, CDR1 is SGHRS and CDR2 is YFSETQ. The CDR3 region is CASSLQTVHADTQYF. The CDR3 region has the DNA TGCGCCAGCAGTTTGCAGACCGTTCACGCAGATACGCAGTATTTT.

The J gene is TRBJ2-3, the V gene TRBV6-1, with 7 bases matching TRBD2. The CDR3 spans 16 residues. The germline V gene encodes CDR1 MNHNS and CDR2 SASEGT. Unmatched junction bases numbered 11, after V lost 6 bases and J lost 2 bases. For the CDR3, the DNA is TGTGCCAGCAGGGCTATGGCGGGAGCCGTCACAGATACGCAGTATTTT. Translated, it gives CASRAMAGAVTDTQYF.

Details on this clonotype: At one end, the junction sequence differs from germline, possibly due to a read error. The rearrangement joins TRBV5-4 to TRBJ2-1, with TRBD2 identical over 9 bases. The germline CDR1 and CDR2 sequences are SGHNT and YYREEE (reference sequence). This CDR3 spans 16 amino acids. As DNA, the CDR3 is TGCGCCAGCAGCTTGGGGGCTAGCGGGATCTACAATGAGCAGTTCTTC. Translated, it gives CASSLGASGIYNEQFF.

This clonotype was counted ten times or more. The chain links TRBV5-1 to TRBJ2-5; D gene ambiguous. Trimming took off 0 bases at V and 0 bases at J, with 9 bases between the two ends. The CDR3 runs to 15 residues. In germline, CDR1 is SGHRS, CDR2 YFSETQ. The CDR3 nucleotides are TGCGCCAGCAGCTTGGACAGCTTGTACCAAGAGACCCAGTACTTC. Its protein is CASSLDSLYQETQYF.

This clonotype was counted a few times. The CDR3 DNA is TGCAGTGCTCGCCGGGGACAGGGGTACGAGCAGTACGTC. Translation: CSARRGQGYEQYV. This rearrangement joins TRBV20-1 to TRBJ2-7, with 10 nucleotides matching TRBD1. This CDR3 contains 13 residues. Germline V gene data show CDR1 as DFQATT and CDR2 as SNEGSKA (reference sequence). J gave up 4 bases and V 5 bases, and 5 bases lay outside the gene matches.

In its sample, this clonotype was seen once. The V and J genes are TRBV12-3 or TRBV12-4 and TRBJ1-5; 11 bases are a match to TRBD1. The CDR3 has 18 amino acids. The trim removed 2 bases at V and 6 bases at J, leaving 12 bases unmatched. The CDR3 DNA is TGTGCCAGCAGTTTAACGGGGACAGGGGGAAGAGGCAGTCAGCCCCAGCATTTT. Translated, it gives CASSLTGTGGRGSQPQHF.

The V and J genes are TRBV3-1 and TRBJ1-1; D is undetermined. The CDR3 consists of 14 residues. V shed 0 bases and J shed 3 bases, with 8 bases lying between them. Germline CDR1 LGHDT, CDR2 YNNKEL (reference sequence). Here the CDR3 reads CASSQEGGYTEAFF. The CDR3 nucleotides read TGTGCCAGCAGCCAAGAGGGAGGGTACACTGAAGCTTTCTTT.

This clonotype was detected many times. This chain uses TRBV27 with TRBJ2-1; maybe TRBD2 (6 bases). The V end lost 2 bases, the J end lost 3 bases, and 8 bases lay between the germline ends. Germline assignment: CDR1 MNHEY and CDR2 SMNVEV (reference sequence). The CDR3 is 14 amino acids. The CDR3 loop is CASSLTGVYNEQFF. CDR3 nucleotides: TGTGCCAGCAGTTTAACGGGGGTCTACAATGAGCAGTTCTTC.

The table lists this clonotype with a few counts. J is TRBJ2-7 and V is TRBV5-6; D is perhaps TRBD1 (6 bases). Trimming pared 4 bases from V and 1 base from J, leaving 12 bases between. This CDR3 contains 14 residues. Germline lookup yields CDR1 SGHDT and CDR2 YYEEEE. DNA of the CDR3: TGTGCCAGCAGCAAGAGACAGGCTTCCTACGAGCAGTACGTC. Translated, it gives CASSKRQASYEQYV.

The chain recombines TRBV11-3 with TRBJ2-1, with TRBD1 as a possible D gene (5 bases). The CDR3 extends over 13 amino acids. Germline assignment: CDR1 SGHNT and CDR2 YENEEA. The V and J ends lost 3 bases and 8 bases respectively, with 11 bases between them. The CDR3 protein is CASSLGPQDEQFF. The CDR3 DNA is TGTGCCAGCAGCTTGGGGCCCCAGGATGAGCAGTTCTTC.

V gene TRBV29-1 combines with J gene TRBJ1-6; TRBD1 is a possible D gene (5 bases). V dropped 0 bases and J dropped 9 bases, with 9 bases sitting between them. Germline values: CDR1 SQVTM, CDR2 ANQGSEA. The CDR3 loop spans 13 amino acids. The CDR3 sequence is CSVEERGGSPLHF. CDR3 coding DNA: TGCAGCGTTGAAGAACGGGGCGGTTCACCCCTCCACTTT.

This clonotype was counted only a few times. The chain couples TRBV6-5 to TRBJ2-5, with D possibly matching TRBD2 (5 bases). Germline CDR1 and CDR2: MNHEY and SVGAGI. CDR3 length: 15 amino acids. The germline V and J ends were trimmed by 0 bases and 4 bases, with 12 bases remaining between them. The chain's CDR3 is CASSYSRAGSETQYF. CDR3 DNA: TGTGCCAGCAGTTACTCGAGGGCTGGGTCAGAGACCCAGTACTTC.

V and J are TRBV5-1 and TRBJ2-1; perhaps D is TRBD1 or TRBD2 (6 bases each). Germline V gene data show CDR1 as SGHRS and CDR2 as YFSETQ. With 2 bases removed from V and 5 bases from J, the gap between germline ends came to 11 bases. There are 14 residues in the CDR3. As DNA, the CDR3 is TGCGCCAGCAGCTTCCGGGGGCAAGACAATGAGCAGTTCTTC. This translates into CASSFRGQDNEQFF.

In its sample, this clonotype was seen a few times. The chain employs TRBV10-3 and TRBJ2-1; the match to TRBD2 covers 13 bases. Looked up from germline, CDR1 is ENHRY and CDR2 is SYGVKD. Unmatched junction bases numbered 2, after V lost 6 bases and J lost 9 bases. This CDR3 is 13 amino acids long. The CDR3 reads CAIRGLAGSEQFF. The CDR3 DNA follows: TGTGCCATCAGGGGACTAGCGGGAAGTGAGCAGTTCTTC.

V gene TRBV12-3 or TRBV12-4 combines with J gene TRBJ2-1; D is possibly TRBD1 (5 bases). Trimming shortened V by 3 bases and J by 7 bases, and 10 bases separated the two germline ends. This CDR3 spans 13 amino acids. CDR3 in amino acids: CASSFAGMNEQFF. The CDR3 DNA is TGTGCCAGCAGTTTCGCAGGGATGAATGAGCAGTTCTTC.

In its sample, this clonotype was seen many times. CDR3 region: CASADELSYGYTF. CDR3 nucleotide sequence: TGCGCCAGCGCTGATGAGCTAAGCTATGGCTACACCTTC. V usage is TRBV10-2 and J usage is TRBJ1-2; D unclear. The V gene lost 8 bases and the J gene lost 4 bases, with 14 bases spanning the gap. From germline, CDR1 is WSHSY and CDR2 SAAADI. The length of the CDR3 is 13 residues.

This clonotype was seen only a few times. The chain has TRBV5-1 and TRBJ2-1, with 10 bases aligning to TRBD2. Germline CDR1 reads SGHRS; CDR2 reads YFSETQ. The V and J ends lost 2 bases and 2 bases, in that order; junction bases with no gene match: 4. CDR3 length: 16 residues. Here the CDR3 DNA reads TGCGCCAGCAGCTTCGCTAGCGGGGGCGCCTACAATGAGCAGTTCTTC. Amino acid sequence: CASSFASGGAYNEQFF.

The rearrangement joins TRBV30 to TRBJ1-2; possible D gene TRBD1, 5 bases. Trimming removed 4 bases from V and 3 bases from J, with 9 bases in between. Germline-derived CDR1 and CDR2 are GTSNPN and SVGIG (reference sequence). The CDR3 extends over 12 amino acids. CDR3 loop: CAWTAGHYGYTF. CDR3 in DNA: TGTGCCTGGACCGCGGGACACTATGGCTACACCTTC.

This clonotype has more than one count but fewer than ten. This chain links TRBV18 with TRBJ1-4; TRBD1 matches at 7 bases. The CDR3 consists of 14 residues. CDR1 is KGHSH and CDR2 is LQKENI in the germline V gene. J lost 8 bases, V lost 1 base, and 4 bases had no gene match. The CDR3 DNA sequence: TGTGCCAGCTCACCACGACAGGGCGACGAAAAACTGTTTTTT. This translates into CASSPRQGDEKLFF.

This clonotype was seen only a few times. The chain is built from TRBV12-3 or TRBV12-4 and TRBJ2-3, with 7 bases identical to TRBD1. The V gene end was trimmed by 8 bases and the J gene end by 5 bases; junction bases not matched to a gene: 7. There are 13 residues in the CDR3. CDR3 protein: CASANRGIDTQYF. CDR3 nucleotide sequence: TGTGCCAGCGCAAACAGGGGTATAGATACGCAGTATTTT.

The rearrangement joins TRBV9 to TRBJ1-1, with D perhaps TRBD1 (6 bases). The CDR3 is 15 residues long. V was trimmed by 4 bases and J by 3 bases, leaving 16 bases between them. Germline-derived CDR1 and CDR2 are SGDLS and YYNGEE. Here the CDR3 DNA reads TGTGCCAGCAGCCCTTTCGACAGGCGACACACTGAAGCTTTCTTT. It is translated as CASSPFDRRHTEAFF.

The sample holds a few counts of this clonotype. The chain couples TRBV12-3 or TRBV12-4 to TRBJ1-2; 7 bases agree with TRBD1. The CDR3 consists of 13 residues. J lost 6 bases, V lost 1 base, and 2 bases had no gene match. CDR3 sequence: CASSLVQGNGYTF. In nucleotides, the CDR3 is TGTGCCAGCAGTTTAGTACAGGGGAATGGCTACACCTTC.

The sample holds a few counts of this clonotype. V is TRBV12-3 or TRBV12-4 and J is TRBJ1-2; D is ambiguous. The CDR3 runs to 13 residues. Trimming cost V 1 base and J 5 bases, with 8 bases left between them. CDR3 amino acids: CASSLDKNYGYTF. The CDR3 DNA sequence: TGTGCCAGCAGTTTAGACAAGAATTATGGCTACACCTTC.

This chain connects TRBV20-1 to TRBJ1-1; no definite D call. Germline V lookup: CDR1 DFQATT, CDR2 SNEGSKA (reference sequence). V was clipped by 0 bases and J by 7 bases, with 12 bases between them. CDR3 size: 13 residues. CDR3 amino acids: CSARDSQADEAFF. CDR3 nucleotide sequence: TGCAGTGCTAGAGATTCCCAGGCGGATGAAGCTTTCTTT.